Below are 3 T cell receptor beta chains sequenced from a single sample in a study of blood T cell repertoires in COVID-19 (TCRdb year 2020). The library was generated by the immunoSEQ multiplex PCR assay. The table was pulled from immuneACCESS by TCRdb, which kept in-frame rearrangements only. Such tables lose some clones; where checked, under half of the loss comes from unresolved V genes, and the rest has no known cause. The sample contains approximately 75,000 clones, 75% to 90% of them found a single time. The ten largest account for over 6% of the sample. The sample comprised peripheral blood. These receptors all stem from a man older than 75 with COVID-19, enrolled during active disease.

This sequence joins TRBV5-4 and TRBJ2-5, with 7 bases matching TRBD1. CDR1 is SGHNT, CDR2 YYREEE, per germline (reference sequence). The CDR3 extends over 15 amino acids. Germline trimming cut 0 bases from V and 5 bases from J; bases unmatched to any gene: 7. CDR3: CASSLDPGGDETQYF. In nucleotides, the CDR3 is TGTGCCAGCAGCTTGGATCCAGGGGGAGACGAGACCCAGTACTTC.

This clone has only one observation. The rearrangement joins TRBV28 to TRBJ2-2; perhaps TRBD1 as D (5 bases). Germline CDR1 is MDHEN and CDR2 is SYDVKM. V lost 1 base, J lost 2 bases, and 14 bases lay in between. CDR3 length: 17 residues. CDR3 protein: CASSLLWTPTNTGELFF. The CDR3 nucleotides read TGTGCCAGCAGTTTATTGTGGACACCCACCAACACCGGGGAGCTGTTTTTT.

This sequence joins TRBV5-1 and TRBJ1-6, with D unclear. Between the trimmed V and J ends, which lost 0 bases and 0 bases, there was a span of 10 bases. Germline V gene lookup returns CDR1 SGHRS and CDR2 YFSETQ. This CDR3 contains 17 residues. CDR3 in amino acids: CASSLVPLSSYNSPLHF. The CDR3 DNA follows: TGCGCCAGCAGCTTGGTCCCACTGAGCTCCTATAATTCACCCCTCCACTTT.